A single T cell receptor beta chain is shown here with its context. The antigen is undetermined. The libraries were made with immunoSEQ version 4 in survey mode. Using immunoSEQ multiplex PCR, the repertoire was profiled, and TCRdb retains in-frame clones only, with some absent. The repertoire holds under 40,000 clones, with over 80% as singletons. Stimulation used 10 ug/mL lysate from CMV-infected fibroblasts. Sorted nonresponding memory CD4+ T cells were CD40L-negative, CD69-negative, CD45RO-high. Plasma HIV-1 RNA stayed below 50 copies/mL for at least 4 years. V lost 4 bases to trimming and J lost 3 bases; unmatched junction nucleotides: 4. Germline-derived CDR1 and CDR2 are ENHRY and SYGVKD. This CDR3 is 17 amino acids long. The data belong to a study of persistence of HIV-infected CD4 T cells. Study information: Donors had been on suppressive ART for a median of approximately eight years. Findings and caveats of the study: TCRbeta richness was lower in CMV- and Gag-responding cells than in anti-CD3/anti-CD28-responding cells.

Here the sequenced sample was CD4+ T cells sorted from PBMCs after approximately 19-hour stimulation, taken from a patient who received antiretroviral therapy. The receptor's source is an adult woman with HIV who was CMV-seropositive. The chain combines TRBV10-3 with TRBJ2-3; TRBD2 agrees at 16 bases. The CDR3 here is CAISGPGLAGGTDTQYF. DNA for the CDR3: TGTGCCATCAGTGGTCCGGGACTAGCGGGGGGGACAGATACGCAGTATTTT.